The T cell receptor (beta chain) described here comes from a study of human T cells and chemical hapten exposure. Study background: A roughly 2 cm by roughly 2 cm inner upper arm patch received 2% DPC for sensitization. Upper back patch tests used 0.01% DPC, scored after 6 days. The study lasted around 22 weeks, and patients were dosed weekly with diphenylcyclopropenone on the scalp throughout.

The time point denotes: patch test 1, 2 weeks after DPC sensitization. Treatment of the sample: therapeutic diphenylcyclopropenone sensitization with weekly scalp DPC. Each CDR3 protein gets one entry after TCRdb re-called the RACE reads with MiXCR. This sample has 95,000 to 150,000 distinct CDR3 sequences, with around 13% found just once. This clonotype occurred many times. Trimming removed 0 bases from V and 2 bases from J, with 10 bases in between. The CDR3 is 15 amino acids. Germline assignment: CDR1 ENHRY and CDR2 SYGVKD. The genes are TRBV10-3 and TRBJ1-2; D perhaps matches TRBD1 (6 bases). This sequence was found in a man aged 18 to 29 with alopecia areata. Some clones in this sample may be carry-over from other donors' samples. Sequencing used whole blood, obtained in connection with sensitization to the hapten diphenylcyclopropenone (DPC). In DNA, the CDR3 is TGTGCCATCAGTGAGTCCGGTCAGGGGAACTATGGCTACACCTTC. This codes for CAISESGQGNYGYTF.